This T cell receptor (beta chain) derives from a study of regulatory T cells in long-lasting Graves disease. Study-wide background: Graves' patients, diagnosed recently, had received antithyroid drugs under 3 months.

As for time point: newly diagnosed GD, antithyroid drugs for less than 3 months. Isolated PBMC RNA provided the starting material for the TCR library. There are 13 residues in the CDR3. Trimming stripped 5 bases from V and 4 bases from J, with 15 bases between. Germline loops: CDR1 DFQATT, CDR2 SNEGSKA (reference sequence). iRepertoire HTBI primers and Arm-PCR of CDR3 regions built TCR beta libraries. One entry per CDR3 protein results from TCRdb running MiXCR on the multiplex PCR reads. The table records 350,000 to 450,000 distinct CDR3 sequences, 15% of them present only once. There are many counts of this clonotype. The antigen is not known. Findings of the study overall: Favored gene segments in persistent disease were TRBV28, TRBJ1-2 and TRBJ2-5.

These same records also appear under a second study, on T cells in Graves' hyperthyroidism and ophthalmopathy. This second report adds: First-round RT-PCR of the TCR CDR3 relied on the HTBI primer set.

The source material was peripheral blood mononuclear cells (PBMCs), sampled at new diagnosis, from a patient treated with antithyroid drugs. The chain employs TRBV20-1 and TRBJ2-7; D not certain. This TCR was sampled from a woman aged 40-49 years with Graves disease. CDR3 sequence reads: CSARGQDGYEQYF. CDR3 sequence (DNA): TGCAGTGCTCGCGGCCAAGATGGGTACGAGCAGTACTTC.